One T cell receptor (beta chain) is described in this entry. This table comes from immunoSEQ multiplex PCR, and its TCRdb copy is limited to in-frame clones, with some not included. Of hundreds of thousands of clones listed, 88% are singletons. The data originate from a study of blood T cell repertoires in COVID-19. Study details: Sites across the United States, Italy and Spain contributed samples from acute and convalescent COVID-19. The cDNA or gDNA used as material had been derived from T cells, B-cell-depleted T cells, or PBMCs.

The V gene end was trimmed by 1 base and the J gene end by 4 bases; junction bases not matched to a gene: 7. The length of the CDR3 is 15 residues. CDR1 is LNHNV, CDR2 YYDKDF, per germline (reference sequence). Seattle cases were enrolled at active infection and followed longitudinally. This sequence originates from a woman aged 50 to 60 with COVID-19, enrolled during active disease. What was sequenced was peripheral blood. The V call is TRBV15, the J call TRBJ2-7, with 7 bases identical to TRBD1. The CDR3 region is CATSRGGQEKYEQYF. The CDR3 DNA is TGTGCCACCAGCAGAGGTGGACAGGAGAAATACGAGCAGTACTTC.